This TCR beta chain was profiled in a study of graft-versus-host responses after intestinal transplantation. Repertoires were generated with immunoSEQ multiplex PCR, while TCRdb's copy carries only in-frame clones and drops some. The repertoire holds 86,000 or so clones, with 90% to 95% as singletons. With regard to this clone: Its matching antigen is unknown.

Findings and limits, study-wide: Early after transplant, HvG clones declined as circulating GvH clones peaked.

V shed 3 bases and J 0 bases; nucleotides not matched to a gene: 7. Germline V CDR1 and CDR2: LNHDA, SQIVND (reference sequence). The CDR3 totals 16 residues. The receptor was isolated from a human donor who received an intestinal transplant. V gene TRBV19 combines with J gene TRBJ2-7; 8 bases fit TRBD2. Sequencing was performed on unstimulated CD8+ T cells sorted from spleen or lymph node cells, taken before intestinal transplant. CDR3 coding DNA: TGTGCCAGTAGTATGGCGGGAGGCTCCTTCTCCTACGAGCAGTACTTC. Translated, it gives CASSMAGGSFSYEQYF.